This is a list of T cell receptor beta chains from one sample in a study of blood T cell repertoires in COVID-19. The data were produced by immunoSEQ multiplex PCR, yet TCRdb's version contains in-frame clones alone and is incomplete. The table records 200,000 to 250,000 clones, approximately 83% of them present only once. The sample consisted of peripheral blood. These TCRs come from a young woman with COVID-19, enrolled during active disease. CDR3s include the opening cysteine and the closing phenylalanine or tryptophan. A D gene is named only where the DNA matches it firmly. Part of the rows lack a size; the others show once, few, many or a class for expanded clones.

>.|once|TRBJ1-4|TRBV15
CATSRAPKAGEKLFF
TGTGCCACCAGCAGAGCCCCGAAGGCGGGAGAAAAACTGTTTTTT
>TRBD2|.|TRBJ2-7|TRBV18
CASSLRLAGVSYEQYF
TGTGCCAGCTCACTTCGACTAGCGGGAGTTTCCTACGAGCAGTACTTC
>.|.|TRBJ2-7|TRBV12-3/TRBV12-4
CASSLVGAHEQYF
TGTGCCAGCAGTTTGGTGGGGGCCCACGAGCAGTACTTC
>.|.|TRBJ1-2|TRBV6-5
CASSYWEGGGGYTF
TGTGCCAGCAGTTACTGGGAGGGGGGGGGAGGCTACACCTTC
>TRBD1|.|TRBJ2-1|TRBV30
CAWSPGTGGLDEQFF
TGTGCCTGGAGTCCAGGGACAGGGGGGCTCGATGAGCAGTTCTTC
>TRBD1|.|TRBJ1-2|TRBV27
CASSYVRTGAYGYTF
TGTGCCAGCAGTTACGTCCGGACAGGGGCCTATGGCTACACCTTC
>.|.|TRBJ1-5|TRBV6-2/TRBV6-3
CASSYRRTNQPQHF
TGTGCCAGCAGTTACCGCAGGACTAATCAGCCCCAGCATTTT
>TRBD2|once|TRBJ2-7|TRBV4-3
CASSQDPAAGDYEQYF
TGCGCCAGCAGCCAAGACCCGGCAGCGGGGGACTACGAGCAGTACTTC
>.|few|TRBJ1-2|TRBV9
CASSLSWTDYGYTF
TGTGCCAGCAGCCTAAGCTGGACAGACTATGGCTACACCTTC
>TRBD1|.|TRBJ2-2|TRBV27
CASSLRRTDRRTGELFF
TGTGCCAGCAGTTTACGGCGTACGGACAGGCGGACCGGGGAGCTGTTTTTT
>.|few|TRBJ1-2|TRBV15
CATSREPTGLITPSGGYTF
TGTGCCACCAGCAGAGAACCGACAGGCTTAATCACCCCCTCGGGGGGCTACACCTTC
>TRBD1|few|TRBJ1-5|TRBV7-9
CASSQGQGPGYSNQPQHF
TGTGCCAGCAGCCAGGGACAGGGTCCCGGATATAGCAATCAGCCCCAGCATTTT
>.|.|TRBJ2-1|TRBV7-9
CASSPAIAPEGNEQFF
TGTGCCAGCAGCCCAGCTATAGCGCCCGAGGGCAATGAGCAGTTCTTC
>.|few|TRBJ1-1|TRBV27
CASSSTVVDTEAFF
TGTGCCAGCAGTTCGACAGTTGTGGACACTGAAGCTTTCTTT
>.|.|TRBJ1-2|TRBV11-3
CASSLDSPSSTAGRLRNYGYTF
TGTGCCAGCAGCTTAGATTCCCCATCCTCGACAGCAGGTCGTCTTAGGAACTATGGCTACACCTTC
>.|.|TRBJ2-5|TRBV7-3
CASSPQGPGETQYF
TGTGCCAGCAGCCCGCAGGGGCCGGGAGAGACCCAGTACTTC
>TRBD1|.|TRBJ1-6|TRBV6-2/TRBV6-3
CASSYLGMGTGVSSYNSPLHF
TGTGCCAGCAGTTACTTGGGCATGGGGACAGGGGTGAGCTCCTATAATTCACCCCTCCACTTT
>TRBD1|once|TRBJ1-6|TRBV9
CASSVEPQGANSPLHF
TGTGCCAGCAGCGTAGAGCCACAGGGGGCGAATTCACCCCTCCACTTT
>TRBD2|.|TRBJ2-3|TRBV7-8
CASSLVRLAGSTDTQYF
TGTGCCAGCAGCTTAGTAAGGCTAGCGGGATCCACAGATACGCAGTATTTT
>.|.|TRBJ2-3|TRBV6-6
CASSYSRQTDTQYF
TGTGCCAGCAGTTACTCGCGGCAGACAGATACGCAGTATTTT
>.|.|TRBJ2-2|TRBV7-3
CASSSDPGVNTGELFF
TGTGCCAGCAGCTCGGACCCGGGAGTGAACACCGGGGAGCTGTTTTTT
>TRBD1|.|TRBJ1-5|TRBV6-5
CASSLGQGHQPQHF
TGTGCCAGCAGTTTGGGACAGGGGCATCAGCCCCAGCATTTT
>TRBD1|.|TRBJ1-1|TRBV7-2
CASRLGTGKGTEAFF
TGTGCCAGCAGACTCGGGACAGGGAAAGGGACTGAAGCTTTCTTT
>TRBD1|.|TRBJ1-1|TRBV30
CAWSRYGTENTEAFF
TGTGCCTGGAGTAGATACGGGACAGAGAACACTGAAGCTTTCTTT
>TRBD1|.|TRBJ2-7|TRBV27
CASSANRGYYEQYF
TGTGCCAGCAGTGCCAACAGGGGATACTACGAGCAGTACTTC
>TRBD2|.|TRBJ2-2|TRBV5-4
CASSGGTSGRSTGELFF
TGTGCCAGCAGCGGCGGGACTAGCGGGAGGAGCACCGGGGAGCTGTTTTTT
>.|.|TRBJ1-3|TRBV19
CASSGRGSSSGNTIYF
TGTGCCAGTAGTGGCCGGGGGTCCAGCTCTGGAAACACCATATATTTT
>.|once|TRBJ1-1|TRBV19
CASSEELYTEAFF
TGTGCCAGTAGCGAGGAACTGTACACTGAAGCTTTCTTT
>.|few|TRBJ2-5|TRBV7-2
CASSLTVQETQYF
TGTGCCAGCAGCCTGACAGTTCAAGAGACCCAGTACTTC
>.|.|TRBJ1-4|TRBV3-1/TRBV3-2
CASSPREGEKLFF
TGTGCCAGCAGCCCCCGTGAGGGTGAAAAACTGTTTTTT
>TRBD1|few|TRBJ1-5|TRBV15
CATSRKTGGVETQHF
TGTGCCACCAGCAGAAAGACAGGGGGCGTAGAGACCCAGCATTTT
>.|few|TRBJ2-2|TRBV5-4
CASSLDPTGELFF
TGTGCCAGCAGCTTGGATCCAACCGGGGAGCTGTTTTTT
>.|.|TRBJ2-6|TRBV30
CARPVGASSGANVLTF
TGTGCCCGGCCCGTGGGCGCCAGCTCTGGGGCCAACGTCCTGACTTTC
>.|.|TRBJ1-5|TRBV29-1
CSVGGSANQPQHF
TGCAGCGTTGGAGGGTCAGCTAATCAGCCCCAGCATTTT
>.|.|TRBJ2-5|TRBV7-3
CASSTHEGTQYF
TGTGCCAGCAGCACACACGAGGGGACCCAGTACTTC
>.|.|TRBJ1-1|TRBV4-1
CASSPPAEPAFF
TGCGCCAGCAGCCCCCCCGCTGAGCCAGCTTTCTTT
>TRBD1|few|TRBJ1-3|TRBV4-2
CASSHADREGNTIYF
TGTGCCAGCAGCCATGCGGACAGGGAAGGAAACACCATATATTTT
>TRBD2|.|TRBJ2-1|TRBV28
CASSPLKREAFYNEQFF
TGTGCCAGCAGTCCCCTCAAGCGGGAGGCGTTCTACAATGAGCAGTTCTTC
>.|.|TRBJ2-5|TRBV28
CASSLSGLETQYF
TGTGCCAGCAGTTTGTCGGGGTTGGAGACCCAGTACTTC
>.|once|TRBJ2-2|TRBV19
CATRREGGFGTGELFF
TGTGCCACCCGCCGAGAGGGAGGATTCGGCACCGGGGAGCTGTTTTTT
>.|.|TRBJ1-1|TRBV7-8
CASSQRSVENTEAFF
TGTGCCAGCAGCCAAAGGAGTGTCGAGAACACTGAAGCTTTCTTT
>.|.|TRBJ2-3|TRBV7-3
CASSLRGSARTDTQYF
TGTGCCAGCAGCTTACGGGGGTCCGCCCGCACAGATACGCAGTATTTT
>TRBD1|.|TRBJ1-2|TRBV14
CASSQSTGVNYGYTF
TGTGCCAGCAGCCAGTCCACAGGGGTCAACTATGGCTACACCTTC
>.|.|TRBJ1-4|TRBV4-3
CASSANSVLFWNEKLFF
TGCGCCAGCAGCGCCAACAGTGTTCTCTTTTGGAATGAAAAACTGTTTTTT
>TRBD1|.|TRBJ1-2|TRBV12-3/TRBV12-4
CASSGGTGRGYTF
TGTGCCAGCAGTGGGGGGACAGGGAGGGGCTACACCTTC
>TRBD1|.|TRBJ1-2|TRBV19
CASSQLQGAGGYTF
TGTGCCAGTAGCCAGCTACAGGGGGCGGGAGGCTACACCTTC
>.|few|TRBJ2-7|TRBV15
CATSLEEGYEQYF
TGTGCCACCAGCCTAGAGGAGGGCTACGAGCAGTACTTC
>.|.|TRBJ1-2|TRBV9
CASTKGPDSDNYGYTF
TGTGCCAGCACAAAGGGCCCGGACAGCGACAACTATGGCTACACCTTC
>TRBD2|.|TRBJ2-1|TRBV13
CASSFPTSGRDEQFF
TGTGCCAGCAGCTTCCCGACTAGCGGGAGGGATGAGCAGTTCTTC
>TRBD2|.|TRBJ2-3|TRBV3-1/TRBV3-2
CASSQRIAGGPSDTQYF
TGTGCCAGCAGCCAAAGGATAGCGGGGGGGCCATCAGATACGCAGTATTTT
>.|.|TRBJ1-5|TRBV27
CASSYGVNSNQPQHF
TGTGCCAGCAGTTACGGGGTGAATAGCAATCAGCCCCAGCATTTT
>TRBD2|.|TRBJ2-1|TRBV5-4
CASSLGLAANNEQFF
TGTGCCAGCAGCTTGGGACTAGCGGCCAACAATGAGCAGTTCTTC
>.|.|TRBJ2-5|TRBV6-6
CASSYAAGETQYF
TGTGCCAGCAGTTACGCGGCCGGGGAGACCCAGTACTTC
>TRBD2|once|TRBJ2-1|TRBV29-1
CSVERGKRGGSYNEQFF
TGCAGCGTTGAGCGGGGAAAGCGGGGGGGCTCCTACAATGAGCAGTTCTTC
>.|.|TRBJ1-6|TRBV7-2
CASTRGFSKYSPLHF
TGTGCCAGCACCCGGGGGTTTTCGAAATATTCACCCCTCCACTTT